The T cell receptor beta chain under discussion was sequenced for a study of blood T cell repertoires in COVID-19. Study summary: Nucleic acid was either cDNA or gDNA, and it came from T cells, B-cell-depleted T cells, or PBMCs.

This clone was detected once. Resolution of symptoms, clearance, or two negative PCRs was present in recovered Cohort 3 donors. Germline CDR1 and CDR2: PRHDT and FYEKMQ (reference sequence). The CDR3 contains 17 residues. Trimming cost V 5 bases and J 4 bases; bases outside gene matches: 14. Authors' processing steps: Amplified reference gene primers provided the basis for estimating nucleated cell counts. Clones were sequenced by immunoSEQ multiplex PCR, and TCRdb holds only the in-frame ones, with some missing. V and J calls and clone size are as listed in that table; D and trimming were resolved from the DNA. The sample shows roughly 360,000 clones, around 87% of them seen only once.

The sequencing sample was made of PBMCs or T cells enriched from blood (not recorded which). This receptor was obtained from a man aged 30 to 45 who had recovered from COVID-19. The rearrangement uses TRBV13 and TRBJ1-1, with 9 bases fitting TRBD1. The CDR3 nucleotides read TGTGCCAGCAGCCCCAAGCGGGACAGGGCGTTTTCCACTGAAGCTTTCTTT. Residues: CASSPKRDRAFSTEAFF.